This TCR beta chain was obtained from a study of shared clonotypes between healthy human individuals. The CDR3 covers 13 residues. Germline V gives CDR1 MRHNA, CDR2 SNTAGT. After removal of 4 bases from V and 5 bases from J, the junction contained 2 bases not matched to a gene. Overall study findings and caveats: Clonotypes shared by all four sorted-subset donors had higher generation probabilities than non-shared clonotypes. The naive CD4 repertoires of a handful of donors were compared, and roughly 5% of clonotypes were shared.

A note on this clone: Its specificity is not known.

Running of the assay took place at deep level. The data were produced by immunoSEQ multiplex PCR, yet TCRdb's version contains in-frame clones alone and is incomplete. The sample includes 1 million to 1.2 million clones, around 77% of them seen just once. The chain employs TRBV6-4 and TRBJ2-3; TRBD1 matches at 8 bases. Input material: memory CD4+ T cells from PBMCs. Subset here: CD45RA-negative fraction. This TCR came from a man aged 18 to 30 in good health. Some clones in this sample may be carry-over from other donors' samples. In DNA form, the CDR3 reads TGTGCCAGCAGTGGCGACAGGGGAGATACGCAGTATTTT. Its translation: CASSGDRGDTQYF.